These 21 T cell receptor beta chains were all obtained from the same sample, sequenced in a study of blood T cell repertoires in COVID-19. Sequencing was performed with immunoSEQ multiplex PCR; in TCRdb, only in-frame clones are kept and a portion is missing. This table holds 200,000 to 250,000 clones, about 79% found once. Sequencing input: peripheral blood. These receptors all come from a middle-aged woman who had recovered from COVID-19.

This clone was counted once. The gene calls are TRBV29-1 and TRBJ1-2, with D uncertain. Germline V gene sequence: CDR1 SQVTM, CDR2 ANQGSEA. There are 11 residues in the CDR3. V lost 7 bases, J lost 8 bases, and 14 bases lay in between. CDR3 sequence (DNA): TGCAGCGCCGTGCGGATTAACGGCTACACCTTC. It is translated as CSAVRINGYTF.

This clone occurred a few times. The CDR3 loop is CASSLDSSGGSETQYF. CDR3 bases: TGTGCCAGCAGCTTAGATTCCAGCGGGGGTTCGGAGACCCAGTACTTC. The chain uses TRBV7-2 and TRBJ2-5; 8 positions match TRBD2. The CDR3 runs 16 residues. CDR1 and CDR2 (germline): SGHTA, FQGNSA. Germline trimming cut 1 base from V and 5 bases from J; bases unmatched to any gene: 9.

The rearrangement joins TRBV28 to TRBJ2-2; 8 bases fit TRBD1. The V segment lost 3 bases and the J segment 5 bases; nucleotides outside the gene matches: 5. The CDR3 spans 15 residues. Germline values: CDR1 MDHEN, CDR2 SYDVKM. CDR3 sequence reads: CASSLGRGLTGELFF. The DNA for the CDR3 is TGTGCCAGCAGTTTGGGCAGGGGGCTAACCGGGGAGCTGTTTTTT.

The J gene is TRBJ1-6, the V gene TRBV3-1 (or the pseudogene TRBV3-2); D not resolved. Germline-derived CDR1 and CDR2 are LGHDT and YNNKEL (reference sequence). Between the trimmed V and J ends, which lost 0 bases and 7 bases, there was a span of 7 bases. CDR3 length equals 14 residues. The CDR3 DNA reads TGTGCCAGCAGCCAAGATCTCGGGAATTCACCCCTCCACTTT. Protein product: CASSQDLGNSPLHF.

This clone was recorded a few times. J is TRBJ2-6 and V is TRBV30, with D unclear. CDR1 is GTSNPN, CDR2 SVGIG, per germline (reference sequence). V gave up 0 bases and J gave up 4 bases, with 7 bases separating them. The CDR3 runs 14 residues. The CDR3 DNA sequence: TGTGCCTGGAGTGTCGCTGCGGGGGCCAACGTCCTGACTTTC. Protein: CAWSVAAGANVLTF.

The chain couples TRBV30 to TRBJ1-4, with 8 bases fitting TRBD1. This CDR3 spans 15 amino acids. The V and J ends lost 3 bases and 0 bases, in that order; junction bases with no gene match: 3. Germline values: CDR1 GTSNPN, CDR2 SVGIG (reference sequence). The CDR3 region is CAWRTGQATNEKLFF. The CDR3 DNA reads as TGTGCCTGGAGGACGGGACAGGCAACTAATGAAAAACTGTTTTTT.

This clone was observed once. The chain joins TRBV2 to TRBJ2-7; the D gene is possibly TRBD1 (6 bases). Germline assignment: CDR1 SNHLY and CDR2 FYNNEI. The V gene lost 8 bases and the J gene lost 1 base, with 15 bases spanning the gap. The CDR3 is made up of 14 amino acids. The CDR3 DNA reads TGTGCCAGCCTATTCAGGGGCCTGTCCTACGAGCAGTACTTC. It codes for CASLFRGLSYEQYF.

The J gene is TRBJ1-2, the V gene TRBV28; D is ambiguous. CDR1 is MDHEN and CDR2 is SYDVKM in the germline V gene. The CDR3 length is 14 residues. The ends were cut back, 2 bases at V and 10 bases at J, with 17 bases in the middle. CDR3: CASSLIGSGSAYTF. In nucleotides, the CDR3 is TGTGCCAGCAGTTTAATAGGGAGCGGATCGGCCTACACCTTC.

This clone has a single count. At the DNA level, this CDR3 is encoded by other sequences in the same sample as well. The chain is built from TRBV9 and TRBJ2-3; tentatively, D is TRBD1 (6 bases). This CDR3 is built from 14 residues. CDR1 and CDR2 (germline): SGDLS, YYNGEE. Trimming took 0 bases from V and 3 from J, leaving 8 bases between them. CDR3 amino acids: CASSVGRGTDTQYF. In DNA, the CDR3 is TGTGCCAGCAGCGTAGGCAGGGGTACAGATACGCAGTATTTT.

The CDR3 sequence: CASSHRRTGGVDSYNEQFF. The CDR3 DNA is TGTGCCAGCAGCCATAGACGGACAGGGGGCGTTGATTCCTACAATGAGCAGTTCTTC. The V gene is TRBV4-2, the J gene TRBJ2-1; 11 bases match TRBD1. Germline trimming cut 3 bases from V and 1 base from J; bases unmatched to any gene: 11. Per germline, CDR1 LGHNA and CDR2 YNFKEQ. This CDR3 is built from 19 residues.

The chain carries TRBV3-1 (or the pseudogene TRBV3-2) and TRBJ1-1, with unresolved D. Germline V lookup: CDR1 LGHDT, CDR2 YNNKEL (reference sequence). Between the trimmed V and J ends, which lost 1 base and 4 bases, there was a span of 7 bases. This CDR3 spans 13 amino acids. The chain's CDR3 is CASSQGAATEAFF. The CDR3 bases are TGTGCCAGCAGCCAAGGGGCTGCCACTGAAGCTTTCTTT.

Here the CDR3 reads CASSFRSQNSPLHF. DNA of the CDR3: TGTGCCAGCAGCTTCCGGAGTCAAAATTCACCCCTCCACTTT. The chain uses TRBV7-6 and TRBJ1-6; D remains ambiguous. Trimming cost V 3 bases and J 7 bases, with 10 bases left between them. This CDR3 is 14 amino acids long. Germline V lookup: CDR1 SGHVS, CDR2 FNYEAQ.

This clone was found once. The chain has TRBV28 and TRBJ1-5; 7 bases align to TRBD1. V was pared by 4 bases and J by 6 bases, with 6 bases of the junction left unmatched. This CDR3 is 14 amino acids long. Per the germline V gene, CDR1 is MDHEN and CDR2 is SYDVKM. Here the CDR3 DNA reads TGTGCCAGCAGTTCCTCGACAGGGCTTCAGCCCCAGCATTTT. Amino acid sequence: CASSSSTGLQPQHF.

The V and J genes are TRBV6-5 and TRBJ1-2, with 10 nucleotides matching TRBD1. V lost 6 bases, J lost 4 bases, and 5 bases stayed unmatched. The CDR3 sequence is 14 residues long. Germline CDR1 MNHEY, CDR2 SVGAGI. The CDR3 coding sequence is TGTGCCAGCAGCAAGACAGGGGGCAGCTATGGCTACACCTTC. Amino acids: CASSKTGGSYGYTF.

V is TRBV7-2 and J is TRBJ2-2; the match to TRBD2 covers 7 bases. The CDR3 has 16 amino acids. Per germline, CDR1 SGHTA and CDR2 FQGNSA. Trimming removed 6 bases from V and 1 base from J; junction bases left unmatched: 8. The CDR3 reads CASRGGAGQNTGELFF. The CDR3 bases are TGTGCCAGCAGGGGAGGGGCGGGGCAGAACACCGGGGAGCTGTTTTTT.

The chain couples TRBV6-5 to TRBJ1-6; 7 bases are shared with TRBD1. CDR3 length: 15 residues. V gave up 6 bases and J gave up 10 bases; unmatched junction bases: 12. Germline values: CDR1 MNHEY, CDR2 SVGAGI. CDR3 in DNA: TGTGCCAGCAGCCGCAAAAGGGACAGAACCTCACCCCTCCACTTT. The encoded protein is CASSRKRDRTSPLHF.

This clone showed up just once. V and J are TRBV27 and TRBJ2-1, with TRBD2 matching 7 bases. The CDR3 extends over 15 amino acids. V lost 4 bases to trimming and J lost 6 bases; unmatched junction nucleotides: 9. CDR1 and CDR2 (germline): MNHEY, SMNVEV (reference sequence). CDR3 sequence (DNA): TGTGCCAGCAGTTCCCTAGCGGCCACATCCAATGAGCAGTTCTTC. This translates into CASSSLAATSNEQFF.

V usage is TRBV27 and J usage is TRBJ1-6, with 8 bases identical to TRBD1. Germline V lookup: CDR1 MNHEY, CDR2 SMNVEV (reference sequence). J lost 6 bases, V lost 4 bases, and 2 bases had no gene match. The CDR3 contains 14 residues. This CDR3 is CASSYRGSNSPLHF. The CDR3 DNA follows: TGTGCCAGCAGTTACAGGGGGAGTAATTCACCCCTCCACTTT.

The chain is built from TRBV11-2 and TRBJ2-1; D unclear. Germline lookup yields CDR1 SGHAT and CDR2 FQNNGV. The CDR3 runs 16 residues. The germline V and J ends were trimmed by 4 bases and 2 bases, with 15 bases remaining between them. This chain's CDR3 is CASSSTTHLTYNEQFF. In DNA, the CDR3 is TGTGCCAGCAGCTCGACGACACACCTCACCTACAATGAGCAGTTCTTC.

This clone was seen once. The chain uses TRBV5-4 and TRBJ1-1, with 8 bases that match TRBD1. CDR3 size: 14 residues. V trimming: 5 bases; J trimming: 4 bases; junction bases outside the gene matches: 7. CDR1 SGHNT and CDR2 YYREEE come from the germline V gene (reference sequence). CDR3 DNA sequence: TGTGCCAGCAGATTTGACAGGGGATCCACTGAAGCTTTCTTT. This codes for CASRFDRGSTEAFF.

The V gene is TRBV3-1 (or the pseudogene TRBV3-2), the J gene TRBJ2-3; 8 nucleotides agree with TRBD2. V lost 8 bases, J lost 5 bases, and 3 bases stayed unmatched. The V gene's germline CDR1 is LGHDT and CDR2 YNNKEL (reference sequence). The CDR3 is 12 residues long. The CDR3 sequence: CASSSGGDTQYF. The CDR3 bases are TGTGCCAGCTCCAGCGGGGGAGATACGCAGTATTTT.